The clone carrying this T cell receptor (beta chain) came up many times. This record comes from a study of identical twins. The CDR3 sequence is 14 residues long. Germline CDR1 reads MNHEY; CDR2 reads SMNVEV (reference sequence). Trimming cost V 6 bases and J 0 bases, with 8 bases left between them. MiXCR was run by TCRdb on the 5' RACE reads, yielding one entry per CDR3 protein. This sample has around 140,000 distinct CDR3 sequences, with around 3.4% found just once. Sample: memory T cells sorted from blood. The rearrangement links TRBV27 to TRBJ2-2; unclear D gene. The clonotype originates from a man aged 18 to 29 in good health. The CDR3, as DNA: TGTGCCAGCAGATACATATCGAACACCGGGGAGCTGTTTTTT. Its protein product is CASRYISNTGELFF.